The 17 T cell receptor beta chains listed next were all sequenced from one sample in a study of blood T cell repertoires in COVID-19. The data were produced by immunoSEQ multiplex PCR, yet TCRdb's version contains in-frame clones alone and is incomplete. The table includes under 200,000 clones, around 83% detected once. Sequencing was carried out using peripheral blood. The receptor set was obtained from a human donor in a cohort sampled during active COVID-19.

V usage is TRBV5-8 and J usage is TRBJ2-3, with 12 nucleotides matching TRBD2. This CDR3 has 16 residues. The ends lost 4 bases at V and 2 bases at J; junction bases unmatched: 5. Germline CDR1 SGHTS, CDR2 YDEGEE. DNA for the CDR3: TGTGCCAGCAGCCAGGGGACTAGCGGGCTCACAGATACGCAGTATTTT. This codes for CASSQGTSGLTDTQYF.

The J gene is TRBJ1-5, the V gene TRBV19, with D uncertain. This CDR3 comprises 13 residues. V lost 7 bases to trimming and J lost 2 bases, with 9 bases between them. In germline, CDR1 is LNHDA, CDR2 SQIVND (reference sequence). The CDR3: CASTGLRNQPQHF. The DNA of the CDR3 is TGTGCCAGTACGGGTCTTCGCAATCAGCCCCAGCATTTT.

The V and J genes are TRBV7-2 and TRBJ2-7; 10 positions match TRBD2. V lost 5 bases and J lost 4; bases outside the gene matches: 8. This CDR3 is built from 15 residues. Looked up from germline, CDR1 is SGHTA and CDR2 is FQGNSA. The DNA of the CDR3 is TGTGCCAGCAGCATGCCGGGACTAGCGCTATACGAGCAGTACTTC. Amino acids: CASSMPGLALYEQYF.

The chain is built from TRBV18 and TRBJ1-2; D is unresolved. V lost 2 bases and J lost 2, with 12 bases in between. Germline-derived CDR1 and CDR2 are KGHSH and LQKENI. There are 15 residues in the CDR3. The CDR3 reads CASSPNSSRNYGYTF. The CDR3 bases are TGTGCCAGCTCACCAAATAGTTCCCGAAACTATGGCTACACCTTC.

This chain uses TRBV5-1 with TRBJ2-2; 12 bases are a match to TRBD2. The CDR3 length is 19 residues. Trimming at V came to 3 bases and at J to 6 bases, leaving 15 bases not matched to a gene. From germline, CDR1 is SGHRS and CDR2 YFSETQ. The DNA for the CDR3 is TGCGCCAGCAGCTCTTCCGGGACTAGCGGGCCCCTGGGCCCCGGGGAGCTGTTTTTT. Its protein product is CASSSSGTSGPLGPGELFF.

The V gene is TRBV19, the J gene TRBJ2-5; D call uncertain. The CDR3 contains 14 residues. The V gene's germline CDR1 is LNHDA and CDR2 SQIVND (reference sequence). V was trimmed by 3 bases and J by 7 bases, leaving 15 bases between them. The CDR3: CASSIGTSVGTQYF. CDR3 nucleotides: TGTGCCAGTAGTATCGGCACCAGCGTGGGGACCCAGTACTTC.

The chain has TRBV11-2 and TRBJ2-7; weak D call: TRBD1 (5 bases). CDR1 SGHAT and CDR2 FQNNGV come from the germline V gene. Deletions cut 5 bases from V and 1 base from J, with 18 bases between. The CDR3 spans 16 residues. The chain's CDR3 is CASSPYPQGTSYEQYF. The CDR3 region has the DNA TGTGCCAGCAGCCCTTATCCGCAGGGTACTTCCTACGAGCAGTACTTC.

The CDR3 DNA reads TGTGCCAGCAGCGTAGGGCACAGGGGCGGATCACCCCTCCACTTT. It encodes CASSVGHRGGSPLHF. The V call is TRBV9, the J call TRBJ1-6; TRBD1 aligns across 7 bases. The CDR3 is 15 amino acids. The trim removed 0 bases at V and 10 bases at J, leaving 7 bases unmatched. Per the germline V gene, CDR1 is SGDLS and CDR2 is YYNGEE.

The V gene is TRBV19, the J gene TRBJ2-2, with D maybe TRBD1 (5 bases). Between the trimmed V and J ends, which lost 7 bases and 0 bases, there was a span of 12 bases. Germline CDR1 reads LNHDA; CDR2 reads SQIVND (reference sequence). This CDR3 is built from 15 residues. The CDR3 region has the DNA TGTGCCAGTACCTCTTGGGGCACGAACACCGGGGAGCTGTTTTTT. As protein: CASTSWGTNTGELFF.

This sequence joins TRBV24-1 and TRBJ1-1; the match to TRBD1 covers 7 bases. Germline assignment: CDR1 KGHDR and CDR2 SFDVKD. V gave up 3 bases and J gave up 2 bases; unmatched junction bases: 5. This CDR3 spans 15 amino acids. DNA for the CDR3: TGTGCCACCAGTGATGGGACAGACCAAAACACTGAAGCTTTCTTT. Amino acid sequence: CATSDGTDQNTEAFF.

This chain's CDR3 is CASSQDVGDQETQYF. As DNA, the CDR3 is TGCGCCAGCAGCCAAGATGTCGGGGACCAAGAGACCCAGTACTTC. The V call is TRBV4-1, the J call TRBJ2-5, with D perhaps matching TRBD2 (5 bases). The germline V gene encodes CDR1 MGHRA and CDR2 YSYEKL. Trimming stripped 0 bases from V and 0 bases from J, with 8 bases between. The CDR3 is 15 residues long.

The chain employs TRBV4-2 and TRBJ2-7, with 12 positions matching TRBD2. V lost 6 bases and J lost 3; bases outside the gene matches: 18. Germline-derived CDR1 and CDR2 are LGHNA and YNFKEQ. The CDR3 has 19 amino acids. CDR3 protein: CASSPSHPGLAGRVYEQYF. For the CDR3, the DNA is TGTGCCAGCAGTCCCTCACACCCTGGACTAGCGGGACGGGTCTACGAGCAGTACTTC.

The chain employs TRBV24-1 and TRBJ2-5, with 11 nucleotides matching TRBD1. CDR1 and CDR2 from the germline V gene are KGHDR and SFDVKD. V gave up 2 bases and J gave up 5 bases; unmatched junction bases: 3. This CDR3 has 15 amino acids. CDR3 amino acids: CATSDSGTGGETQYF. The CDR3 DNA sequence: TGTGCCACCAGTGATTCGGGGACAGGGGGGGAGACCCAGTACTTC.

The rearrangement uses TRBV6-5 and TRBJ2-7, with TRBD1 matching 10 bases. The J segment lost 6 bases and the V segment lost 6 bases, leaving 5 bases of the junction unmatched. Germline CDR1 is MNHEY and CDR2 is SVGAGI. The CDR3 has 13 amino acids. The CDR3 coding sequence is TGTGCCAGCAGGGGCTGGACAGGGGGCGAGCAGTACTTC. Amino acid sequence: CASRGWTGGEQYF.

The chain recombines TRBV11-2 with TRBJ2-2; TRBD2 matches at 10 bases. V was pared by 3 bases and J by 7 bases, with 5 bases of the junction left unmatched. Germline values: CDR1 SGHAT, CDR2 FQNNGV. The CDR3 consists of 15 residues. CDR3 region: CASSFLAGALGELFF. The CDR3 bases are TGTGCCAGCAGCTTCCTAGCGGGAGCGCTCGGGGAGCTGTTTTTT.

This clone was detected only once. The rearrangement joins TRBV7-2 to TRBJ2-7; 7 bases match TRBD1. With V trimmed by 2 bases and J by 4 bases, 2 bases remained unmatched. The germline V gene encodes CDR1 SGHTA and CDR2 FQGNSA. The CDR3 is 13 amino acids. The CDR3 DNA follows: TGTGCCAGCAGCTTATCGACAGGGTACGAGCAGTACTTC. Translating gives CASSLSTGYEQYF.

This clone was detected once. The chain uses TRBV12-5 and TRBJ1-2; D gene unclear. V was shortened by 1 base and J by 8 bases, with 17 bases between the two germline ends. CDR1 and CDR2 (germline): LGHNT, FRNRAP. The CDR3 consists of 15 residues. The CDR3 protein is CASGLGPRGGGGYTF. The CDR3, as DNA: TGTGCTAGTGGTTTGGGACCTCGGGGAGGAGGAGGCTACACCTTC. Complete variable domain (other parts from reference TRBV12-5 and TRBJ1-2): DARVTQTPRHKVTEMGQEVTMRCQPILGHNTVFWYRQTMMQGLELLAYFRNRAPLDDSGMPKDRFSAEMPDATLATLKIQPSEPRDSAVYFCASGLGPRGGGGYTFGSGTRLTVV.